This TCR beta chain was observed in a study of cytomegalovirus exposure and HLA in healthy donors. Study-wide findings and caveats: Earlier results showed most TCR beta V segments being productive about 87% or about 30% of the time.

V lost 2 bases and J lost 1, with 9 bases in between. Germline lookup yields CDR1 SGHDT and CDR2 YYEEEE. The length of the CDR3 is 14 residues. The PCR employed 60 Vbeta primers together with 13 Jbeta primers. Profiled with immunoSEQ multiplex PCR; TCRdb holds only in-frame clones, not every one. The data contain about 220,000 clones, roughly 83% of them singletons. This clone has only a few counts. Its antigen is currently unknown. The same CDR3 is also encoded by other DNA sequences in this sample. The rearrangement joins TRBV5-6 to TRBJ1-1; D perhaps matches TRBD1 (5 bases). Sequenced material: PBMCs. The source of this sequence is a boy aged 2 to 10 in good health and CMV-seronegative. CDR3 nucleotide sequence: TGTGCCAGCAGCTTCGGGCAGGGGAACACTGAAGCTTTCTTT. Translation gives CASSFGQGNTEAFF.